This T cell receptor beta chain was recovered during a study of cytomegalovirus exposure and HLA in healthy donors. Study outcomes and limitations: Among immune exposure information, only CMV serostatus was available. Several top significant clusters appeared, in a later analysis, to be linked to common viral pathogens.

The primer mix had 60 Vbeta and 13 Jbeta primers. Data came from immunoSEQ multiplex PCR; TCRdb stores just in-frame clones and leaves some out. The top ten hold approximately 8.4% of the sample, which has 200,000 to 250,000 clones, about 80% seen once. On this clone: Its cognate antigen is unknown.

There are 16 residues in the CDR3. J was trimmed by 5 bases and V by 0 bases; bases with no gene match: 4. In germline, CDR1 is ENHRY, CDR2 SYGVKD. Sequenced material: PBMCs. The chain carries TRBV10-3 and TRBJ2-3; TRBD2 matches 11 bases. This clonotype was obtained from a woman between 55 and 75 years old in good health and CMV-seropositive. The DNA for the CDR3 is TGTGCCATCAGTGAGTCGATTGGACTAGCGGGAGATACGCAGTATTTT. Its translation: CAISESIGLAGDTQYF.